The 7 T cell receptor beta chains in this list originate from one sample, sequenced in a study of OX40 agonist ivuxolimab in advanced cancers. Repertoires were generated with immunoSEQ multiplex PCR, while TCRdb's copy carries only in-frame clones and drops some. The sample has about 64,000 clones; around 90% are singletons. The sample in question was CD4+ or CD8+ T cells sorted from blood, obtained in a trial of the OX40 agonist ivuxolimab. These receptors all come from an adult with an advanced solid tumor such as melanoma, head and neck, liver or kidney cancer.

The rearrangement joins TRBV5-1 to TRBJ1-3, with D unclear. Deletions cut 2 bases from V and 2 bases from J, with 11 bases between. Looked up from germline, CDR1 is SGHRS and CDR2 is YFSETQ. This CDR3 is built from 15 residues. CDR3 nucleotide sequence: TGCGCCAGCAGCTTTACGGGATCAGCTGGAAACACCATATATTTT. It translates to CASSFTGSAGNTIYF.

CDR3 bases: TGTGCCAGTAGTAGGAGGGGGGCACCTAGCGGGAGCTACAATGAGCAGTTCTTC. This sequence encodes CASSRRGAPSGSYNEQFF. This chain links TRBV19 with TRBJ2-1; 10 nucleotides align to TRBD2. The CDR3 totals 18 residues. CDR1 is LNHDA, CDR2 SQIVND, per germline (reference sequence). V was pared by 4 bases and J by 3 bases, with 12 bases of the junction left unmatched.

J is TRBJ2-3 and V is TRBV29-1, with D perhaps matching TRBD1 or TRBD2 (5 bases each). The germline CDR1 and CDR2 sequences are SQVTM and ANQGSEA. This CDR3 is built from 16 residues. Trimming removed 3 bases from V and 2 bases from J, with 18 bases in between. The CDR3 DNA reads TGCAGCGTTGAGGGAGACCTGGGGGACCCCACAGATACGCAGTATTTT. The encoded protein is CSVEGDLGDPTDTQYF.

The chain has TRBV6-1 and TRBJ2-1, with TRBD2 matching 12 bases. Germline lookup yields CDR1 MNHNS and CDR2 SASEGT. With V trimmed by 2 bases and J by 2 bases, 1 base remained unmatched. CDR3 length equals 16 residues. The CDR3 spells CASSETSGRPYNEQFF. The CDR3, as DNA: TGTGCCAGCAGTGAAACTAGCGGGAGGCCCTACAATGAGCAGTTCTTC.

The chain couples TRBV28 to TRBJ2-4, with D maybe TRBD1 (5 bases). Trimming removed 6 bases from V and 2 bases from J, with 17 bases in between. From germline, CDR1 is MDHEN and CDR2 SYDVKM. This CDR3 has 16 residues. The CDR3 DNA reads as TGTGCCAGCAGGAAGACGACAGATTCCTCCAAAAACATTCAGTACTTC. This translates into CASRKTTDSSKNIQYF.

This clone was detected a few times. The rearrangement links TRBV7-9 to TRBJ2-7, with TRBD1 identical over 7 bases. Losses at the gene ends were 2 bases for V and 3 bases for J; bases not matched to a gene: 4. Germline V lookup: CDR1 SEHNR, CDR2 FQNEAQ (reference sequence). The CDR3 length is 14 residues. The CDR3 protein is CASSLQGDGYEQYF. In DNA form, the CDR3 reads TGTGCCAGCAGCTTACAGGGGGACGGCTACGAGCAGTACTTC.

Here the CDR3 DNA reads TGTGCCAGCAGCTTAGTCCGGAACACCGGGGAGCTGTTTTTT. This codes for CASSLVRNTGELFF. The chain couples TRBV7-3 to TRBJ2-2; D ambiguous. The germline CDR1 and CDR2 sequences are SGHTA and FQGTGA. The V end was cut by 2 bases, the J end by 1 base, with 5 bases between. The CDR3 sequence is 14 residues long.